The clone carrying this TCR beta chain was seen a handful of times. Antigen unknown. V dropped 4 bases and J dropped 3 bases, with 6 bases sitting between them. Per germline, CDR1 SNHLY and CDR2 FYNNEI. The CDR3 totals 12 residues. This sample is part of a study of human T cells and chemical hapten exposure. On the study more broadly: Patients, mostly women, had alopecia areata, alopecia totalis or alopecia universalis.

TCRdb processed the RACE reads anew with MiXCR; each CDR3 protein has one entry. The sample holds 84,000 or so distinct CDR3 sequences, 10% seen once. The study's findings and limits: Since the donors had alopecia, their immune response may not be the same as that of healthy people.

Documented time point: patch test 2, 6 weeks after DPC sensitization. Stated treatment: therapeutic diphenylcyclopropenone sensitization with weekly scalp DPC. Investigators collected blood before applying each patch test. Specimen: whole blood, collected in connection with sensitization to the hapten diphenylcyclopropenone (DPC). The receptor comes from a woman aged 30 to 39 with alopecia areata. Some clones in this sample may be carry-over from other donors' samples. V is TRBV2 and J is TRBJ1-2, with D unresolved. Written as DNA, the CDR3 is TGTGCCAGCAGTGCGTCAGACTATGGCTACACCTTC. It translates to CASSASDYGYTF.